This TCR beta chain was identified during a study of T-cell memory formation after mild COVID-19. Study details: Most TCR clusters belonged to a single donor.

After 5'RACE with constant-segment primers, TCR alpha and TCR beta cDNA libraries carrying sample barcodes and UMIs were obtained. TCRdb re-called the 5' RACE reads with MiXCR, one entry per CDR3 protein. The sample yields 150,000 to 200,000 distinct CDR3 sequences, 30% to 35% seen once. The ends lost 3 bases at V and 7 bases at J; junction bases unmatched: 23. CDR3 length: 19 residues. Germline V gene sequence: CDR1 SGHDT, CDR2 YYEEEE. The clonotype comes from an adult woman who had mild COVID-19 (a few samples of this study predate the infection). Cell type and time point are not known. V and J are TRBV5-6 and TRBJ1-2; 8 bases fit TRBD1. The sequencing sample was made of PBMCs or a T cell subset sorted from them (not recorded which). As DNA, the CDR3 is TGTGCCAGCAGCTCCAATTTACCGGGACGGACAGGGTGGATCGGTGGCTACACCTTC. Its protein product is CASSSNLPGRTGWIGGYTF.